Listed here is a single T cell receptor (beta chain). Its antigen remains unidentified. The entry originates in a study of shared clonotypes between healthy human individuals. Only in-frame clones appear in the TCRdb table, and some are missing; sequencing was by immunoSEQ multiplex PCR. The sample has some 1,100,000 clones, 75% to 80% seen once; the top ten hold approximately 0.56%. General study results and limits: Clonotype sharing among donors was expected to depend on sequencing depth.

The CDR3 is 15 residues long. The V gene's germline CDR1 is SGHAT and CDR2 FQNNGV. Trimming cost V 5 bases and J 6 bases; bases outside gene matches: 10. What was sequenced was memory CD4+ T cells from PBMCs. Subset described: CD45RA-negative fraction. This receptor was identified in a man aged 18 to 29 in good health. Some clones in this sample may be carry-over from other donors' samples. The chain is built from TRBV11-2 and TRBJ1-3, with 7 bases that match TRBD1. This CDR3 reads CASSPLRQGKNTIYF. In DNA form, the CDR3 reads TGTGCCAGCAGCCCCCTTAGACAGGGTAAAAACACCATATATTTT.